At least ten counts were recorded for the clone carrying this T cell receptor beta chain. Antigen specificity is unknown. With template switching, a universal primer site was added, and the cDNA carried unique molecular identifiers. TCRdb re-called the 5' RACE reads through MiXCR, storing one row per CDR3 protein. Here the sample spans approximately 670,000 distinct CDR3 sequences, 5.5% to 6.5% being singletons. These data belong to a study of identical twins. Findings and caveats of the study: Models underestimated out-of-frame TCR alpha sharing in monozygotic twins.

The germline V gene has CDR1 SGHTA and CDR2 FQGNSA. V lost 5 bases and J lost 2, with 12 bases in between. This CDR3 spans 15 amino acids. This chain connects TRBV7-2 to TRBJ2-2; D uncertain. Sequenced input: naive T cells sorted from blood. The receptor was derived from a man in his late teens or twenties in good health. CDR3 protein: CASSDPPTNTGELFF. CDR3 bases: TGTGCCAGCAGCGACCCACCAACTAACACCGGGGAGCTGTTTTTT.